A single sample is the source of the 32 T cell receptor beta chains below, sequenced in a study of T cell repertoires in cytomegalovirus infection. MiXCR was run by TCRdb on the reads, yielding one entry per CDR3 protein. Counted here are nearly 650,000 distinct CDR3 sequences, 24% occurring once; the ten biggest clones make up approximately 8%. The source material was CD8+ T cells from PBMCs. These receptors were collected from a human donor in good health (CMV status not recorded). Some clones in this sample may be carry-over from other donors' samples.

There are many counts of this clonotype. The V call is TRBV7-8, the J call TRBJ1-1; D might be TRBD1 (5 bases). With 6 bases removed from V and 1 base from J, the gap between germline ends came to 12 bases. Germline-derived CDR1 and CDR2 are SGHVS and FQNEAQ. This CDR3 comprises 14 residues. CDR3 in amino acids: CASRVGASNTEAFF. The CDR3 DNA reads TGTGCCAGCAGGGTCGGGGCATCGAACACTGAAGCTTTCTTT. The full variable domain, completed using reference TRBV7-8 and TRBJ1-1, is GAGVSQSPRYKVAKRGQDVALRCDPISGHVSLFWYQQALGQGPEFLTYFQNEAQLDKSGLPSDRFFAERPEGSVSTLKIQRTQQEDSAVYLCASRVGASNTEAFFGQGTRLTVV.

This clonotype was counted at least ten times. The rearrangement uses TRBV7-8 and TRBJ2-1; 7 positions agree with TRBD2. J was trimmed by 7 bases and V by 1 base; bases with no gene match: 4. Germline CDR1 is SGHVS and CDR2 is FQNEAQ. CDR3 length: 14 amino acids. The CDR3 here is CASSLDQGGNEQFF. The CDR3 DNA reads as TGTGCCAGCAGCTTAGACCAGGGAGGGAATGAGCAGTTCTTC.

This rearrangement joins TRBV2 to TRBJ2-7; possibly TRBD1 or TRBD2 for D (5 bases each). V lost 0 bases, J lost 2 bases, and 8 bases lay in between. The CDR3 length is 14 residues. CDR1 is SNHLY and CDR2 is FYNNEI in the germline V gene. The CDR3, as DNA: TGTGCCAGCAGTGAAGCACTGGGGGCCTACGAGCAGTACTTC. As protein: CASSEALGAYEQYF.

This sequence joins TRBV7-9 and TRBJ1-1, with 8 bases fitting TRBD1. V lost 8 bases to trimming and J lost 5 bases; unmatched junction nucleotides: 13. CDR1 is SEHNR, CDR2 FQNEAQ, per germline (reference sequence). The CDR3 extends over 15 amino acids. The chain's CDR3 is CASADPQGAKTEAFF. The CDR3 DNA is TGTGCCAGCGCGGATCCGCAGGGGGCTAAGACTGAAGCTTTCTTT.

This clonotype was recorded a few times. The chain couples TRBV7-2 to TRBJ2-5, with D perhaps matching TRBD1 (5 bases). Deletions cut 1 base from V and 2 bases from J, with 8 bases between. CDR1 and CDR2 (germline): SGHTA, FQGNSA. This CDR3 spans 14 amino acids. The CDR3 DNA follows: TGTGCCAGCAGCTTAGACAGGTTACAAGAGACCCAGTACTTC. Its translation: CASSLDRLQETQYF. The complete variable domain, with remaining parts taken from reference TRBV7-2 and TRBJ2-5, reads GAGVSQSPSNKVTEKGKDVELRCDPISGHTALYWYRQSLGQGLEFLIYFQGNSAPDKSGLPSDRFSAERTGGSVSTLTIQRTQQEDSAVYLCASSLDRLQETQYFGPGTRLLVL.

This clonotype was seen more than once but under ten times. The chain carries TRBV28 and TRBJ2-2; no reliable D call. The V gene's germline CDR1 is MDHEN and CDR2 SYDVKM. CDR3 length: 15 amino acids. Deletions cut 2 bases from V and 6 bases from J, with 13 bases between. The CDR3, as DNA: TGTGCCAGCAGTTTACGTTTCGATCGGGCCGGGGAGCTGTTTTTT. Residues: CASSLRFDRAGELFF.

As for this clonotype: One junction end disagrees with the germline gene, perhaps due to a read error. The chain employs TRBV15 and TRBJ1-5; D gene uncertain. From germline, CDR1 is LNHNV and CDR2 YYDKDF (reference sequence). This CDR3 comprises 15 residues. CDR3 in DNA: TGTGCCACCAGCAGACCAGGAGGCGGCAACCAGCCCCAGCATTTT. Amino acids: CATSRPGGGNQPQHF.

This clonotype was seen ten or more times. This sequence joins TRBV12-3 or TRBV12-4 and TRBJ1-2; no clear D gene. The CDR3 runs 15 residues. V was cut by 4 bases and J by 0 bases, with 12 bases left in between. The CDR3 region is CASSSGPRTNYGYTF. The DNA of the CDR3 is TGTGCCAGCAGTTCAGGACCGAGAACTAACTATGGCTACACCTTC.

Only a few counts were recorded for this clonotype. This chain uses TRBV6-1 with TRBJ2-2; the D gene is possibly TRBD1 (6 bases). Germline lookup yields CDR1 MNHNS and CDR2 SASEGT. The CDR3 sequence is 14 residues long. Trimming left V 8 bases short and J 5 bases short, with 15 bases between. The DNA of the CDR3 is TGTGCCAGCCAGGCGGCAGGGACAACCGGGGAGCTGTTTTTT. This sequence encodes CASQAAGTTGELFF.

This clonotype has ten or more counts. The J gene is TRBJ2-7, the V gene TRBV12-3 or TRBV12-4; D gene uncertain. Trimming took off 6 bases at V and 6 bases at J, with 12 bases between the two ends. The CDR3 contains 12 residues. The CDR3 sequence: CASSPGATEQYF. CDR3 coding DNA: TGTGCCAGCAGCCCGGGCGCCACCGAGCAGTACTTC.

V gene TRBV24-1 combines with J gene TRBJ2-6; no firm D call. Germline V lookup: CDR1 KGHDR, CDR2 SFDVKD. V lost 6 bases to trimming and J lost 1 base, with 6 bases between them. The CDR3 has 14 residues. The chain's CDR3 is CATSLTSGANVLTF. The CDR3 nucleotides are TGTGCCACCAGTTTGACTTCTGGGGCCAACGTCCTGACTTTC.

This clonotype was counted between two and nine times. The CDR3 DNA follows: TGTGCCAGCAGTTACTCCCAGGGGAGGTCCGGGGAGCTGTTTTTT. Its translation: CASSYSQGRSGELFF. This chain connects TRBV6-2 or TRBV6-3 to TRBJ2-2; D might be TRBD1 or TRBD2, each matching 6 bases. Germline CDR1 and CDR2: MNHEY and SVGEGT. This CDR3 region has 15 residues. Deletions cut 0 bases from V and 6 bases from J, with 11 bases between.

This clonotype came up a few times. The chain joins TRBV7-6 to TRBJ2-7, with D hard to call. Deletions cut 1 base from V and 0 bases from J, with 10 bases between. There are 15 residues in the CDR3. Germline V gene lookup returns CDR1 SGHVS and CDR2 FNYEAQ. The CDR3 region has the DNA TGTGCCAGCAGCTTAGGCGGCGACCGCTCCTACGAGCAGTACTTC. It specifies CASSLGGDRSYEQYF.

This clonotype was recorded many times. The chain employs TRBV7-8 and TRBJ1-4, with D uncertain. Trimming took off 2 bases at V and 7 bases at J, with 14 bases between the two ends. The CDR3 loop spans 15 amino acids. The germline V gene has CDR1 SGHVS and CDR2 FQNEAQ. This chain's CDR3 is CASSLYQQDREKLFF. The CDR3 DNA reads TGTGCCAGCAGCTTATATCAACAAGACCGTGAAAAACTGTTTTTT.

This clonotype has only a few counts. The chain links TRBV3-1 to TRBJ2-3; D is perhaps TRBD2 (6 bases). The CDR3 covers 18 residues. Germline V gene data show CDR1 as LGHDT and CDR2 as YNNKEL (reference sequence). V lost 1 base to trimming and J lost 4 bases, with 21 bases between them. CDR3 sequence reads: CASSQGNGTRDFADTQYF. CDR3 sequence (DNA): TGTGCCAGCAGCCAAGGCAACGGGACTCGCGATTTTGCAGATACGCAGTATTTT.

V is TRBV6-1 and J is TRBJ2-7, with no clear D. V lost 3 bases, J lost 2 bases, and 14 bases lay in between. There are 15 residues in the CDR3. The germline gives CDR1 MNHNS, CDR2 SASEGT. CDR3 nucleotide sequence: TGTGCCAGCAGTGACGAACTTTGGGGTCCCTACGAGCAGTACTTC. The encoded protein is CASSDELWGPYEQYF.

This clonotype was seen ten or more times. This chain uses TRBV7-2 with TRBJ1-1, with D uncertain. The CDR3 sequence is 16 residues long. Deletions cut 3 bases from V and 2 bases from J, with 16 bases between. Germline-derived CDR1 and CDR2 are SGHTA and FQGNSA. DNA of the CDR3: TGTGCCAGCAGCTTGAGTCGGTTGCCACAAAACACTGAAGCTTTCTTT. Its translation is CASSLSRLPQNTEAFF.

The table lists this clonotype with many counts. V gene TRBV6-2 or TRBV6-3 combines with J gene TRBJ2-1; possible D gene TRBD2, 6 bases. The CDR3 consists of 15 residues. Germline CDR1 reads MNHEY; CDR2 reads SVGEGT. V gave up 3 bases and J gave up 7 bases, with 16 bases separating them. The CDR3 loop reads CASSYGDWMGNEQFF. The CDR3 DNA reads TGTGCCAGCAGTTATGGGGACTGGATGGGTAATGAGCAGTTCTTC.

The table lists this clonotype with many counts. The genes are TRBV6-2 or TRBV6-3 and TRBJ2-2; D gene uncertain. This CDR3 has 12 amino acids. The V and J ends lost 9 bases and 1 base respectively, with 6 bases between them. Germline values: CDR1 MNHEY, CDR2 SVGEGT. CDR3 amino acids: CASNQNTGELFF. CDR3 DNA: TGTGCCAGTAACCAGAACACCGGGGAGCTGTTTTTT.

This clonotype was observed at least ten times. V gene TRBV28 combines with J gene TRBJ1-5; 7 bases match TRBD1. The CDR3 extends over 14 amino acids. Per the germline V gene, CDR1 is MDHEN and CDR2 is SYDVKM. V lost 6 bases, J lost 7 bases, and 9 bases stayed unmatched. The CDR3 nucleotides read TGTGCCAGCAGCCCCGACAGGGTAAACCAGCCCCAGCATTTT. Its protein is CASSPDRVNQPQHF. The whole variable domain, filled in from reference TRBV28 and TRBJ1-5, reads DVKVTQSSRYLVKRTGEKVFLECVQDMDHENMFWYRQDPGLGLRLIYFSYDVKMKEKGDIPEGYSVSREKKERFSLILESASTNQTSMYLCASSPDRVNQPQHFGDGTRLSIL.

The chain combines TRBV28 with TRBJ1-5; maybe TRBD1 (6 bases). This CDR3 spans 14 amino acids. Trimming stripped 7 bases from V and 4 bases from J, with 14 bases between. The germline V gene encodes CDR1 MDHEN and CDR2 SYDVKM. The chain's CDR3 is CASTRGAGNQPQHF. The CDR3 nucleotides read TGTGCCAGCACCAGGGGAGCCGGGAATCAGCCCCAGCATTTT. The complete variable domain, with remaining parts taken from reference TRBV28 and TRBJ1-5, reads DVKVTQSSRYLVKRTGEKVFLECVQDMDHENMFWYRQDPGLGLRLIYFSYDVKMKEKGDIPEGYSVSREKKERFSLILESASTNQTSMYLCASTRGAGNQPQHFGDGTRLSIL.

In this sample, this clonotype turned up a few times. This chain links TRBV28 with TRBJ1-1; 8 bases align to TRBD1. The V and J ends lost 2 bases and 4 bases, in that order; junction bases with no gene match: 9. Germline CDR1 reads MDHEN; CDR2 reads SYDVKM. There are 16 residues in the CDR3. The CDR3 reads CASSLTGGPQRTEAFF. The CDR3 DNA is TGTGCCAGCAGTTTAACAGGGGGACCCCAGCGCACTGAAGCTTTCTTT.

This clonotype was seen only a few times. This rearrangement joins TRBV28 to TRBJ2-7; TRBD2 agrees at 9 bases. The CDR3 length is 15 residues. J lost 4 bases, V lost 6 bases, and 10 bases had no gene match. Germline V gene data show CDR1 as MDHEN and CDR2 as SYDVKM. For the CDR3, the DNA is TGTGCCAGCAGCCCTCGGAGCGGGGGGCGATACGAGCAGTACGTC. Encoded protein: CASSPRSGGRYEQYV.

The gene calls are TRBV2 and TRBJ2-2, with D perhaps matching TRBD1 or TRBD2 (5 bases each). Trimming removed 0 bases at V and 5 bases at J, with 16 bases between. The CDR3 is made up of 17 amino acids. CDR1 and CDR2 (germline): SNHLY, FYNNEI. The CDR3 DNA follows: TGTGCCAGCAGTGAAGCGCTTCGAGGGGTCCGGACCGGGGAGCTGTTTTTT. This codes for CASSEALRGVRTGELFF.

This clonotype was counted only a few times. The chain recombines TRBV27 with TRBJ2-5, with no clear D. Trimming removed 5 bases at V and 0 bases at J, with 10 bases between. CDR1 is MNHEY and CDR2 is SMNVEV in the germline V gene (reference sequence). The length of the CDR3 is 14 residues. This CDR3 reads CASSHMRYQETQYF. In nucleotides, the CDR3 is TGTGCCAGCAGTCATATGCGGTACCAAGAGACCCAGTACTTC.

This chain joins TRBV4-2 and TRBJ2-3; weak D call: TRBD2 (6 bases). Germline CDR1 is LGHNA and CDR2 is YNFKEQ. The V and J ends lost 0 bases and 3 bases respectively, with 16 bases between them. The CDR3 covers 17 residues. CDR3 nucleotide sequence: TGTGCCAGCAGCCAAGATATGGTAGCTGGAGGGACAGATACGCAGTATTTT. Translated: CASSQDMVAGGTDTQYF.

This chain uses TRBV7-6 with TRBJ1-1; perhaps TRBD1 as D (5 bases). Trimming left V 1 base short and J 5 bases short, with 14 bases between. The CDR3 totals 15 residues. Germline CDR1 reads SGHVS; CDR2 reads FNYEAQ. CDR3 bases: TGTGCCAGCAGCTTAGTGGGCAGGGATCATACTGAAGCTTTCTTT. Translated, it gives CASSLVGRDHTEAFF.

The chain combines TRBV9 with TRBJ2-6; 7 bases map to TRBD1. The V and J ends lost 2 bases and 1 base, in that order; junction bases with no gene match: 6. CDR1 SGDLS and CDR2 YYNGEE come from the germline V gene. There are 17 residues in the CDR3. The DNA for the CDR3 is TGTGCCAGCAGCGTCAGACAGGGCCCTTCTGGGGCCAACGTCCTGACTTTC. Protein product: CASSVRQGPSGANVLTF.

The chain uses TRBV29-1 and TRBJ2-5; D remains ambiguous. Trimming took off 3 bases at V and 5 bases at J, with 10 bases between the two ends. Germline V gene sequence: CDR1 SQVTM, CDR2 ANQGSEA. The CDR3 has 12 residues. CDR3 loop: CSVEHRAETQYF. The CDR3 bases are TGCAGCGTTGAGCACCGAGCGGAGACCCAGTACTTC.

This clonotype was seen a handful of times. The DNA for the CDR3 is TGCGCCAGCAGCTACGCCCCCGGGGAGCTGTTTTTT. Encoded protein: CASSYAPGELFF. The chain is built from TRBV5-1 and TRBJ2-2; D unresolved. Germline V CDR1 and CDR2: SGHRS, YFSETQ. V was cut by 3 bases and J by 6 bases, with 6 bases left in between. There are 12 residues in the CDR3. Full variable domain (remainder filled in from reference TRBV5-1 and TRBJ2-2): KAGVTQTPRYLIKTRGQQVTLSCSPISGHRSVSWYQQTPGQGLQFLFEYFSETQRNKGNFPGRFSGRQFSNSRSEMNVSTLELGDSALYLCASSYAPGELFFGEGSRLTVL.

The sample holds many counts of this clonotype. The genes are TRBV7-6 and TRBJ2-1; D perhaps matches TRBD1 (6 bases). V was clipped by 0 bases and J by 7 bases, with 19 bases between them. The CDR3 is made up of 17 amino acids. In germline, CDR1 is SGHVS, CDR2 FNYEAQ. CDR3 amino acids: CASSLARPGQIRNEQFF. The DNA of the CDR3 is TGTGCCAGCAGCTTAGCGAGACCCGGACAGATTAGGAATGAGCAGTTCTTC.

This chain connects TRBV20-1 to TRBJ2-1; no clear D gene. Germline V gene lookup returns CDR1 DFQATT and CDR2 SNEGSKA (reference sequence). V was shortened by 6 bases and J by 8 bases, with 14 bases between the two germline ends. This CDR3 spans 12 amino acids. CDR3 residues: CSARVVGYEQFF. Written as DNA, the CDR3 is TGCAGTGCCCGAGTAGTGGGGTATGAGCAGTTCTTC.